One and the same sample provided the 21 T cell receptor beta chains below, sequenced in a study of T-cell reconstitution after alpha-beta-depleted transplantation in children (dated by TCRdb to 2015 to 2016). The treatment or condition label on this specimen signifies: allogeneic hematopoietic cell transplantation with graft depleted of TCRalphabeta T cells and CD19 B cells. The library was built by means of PCR. Sequencer: Illumina HiSeq 2500. TCR library preparation used molecular barcoding, with unique molecular identifiers applied to normalize quantification of the TCRbeta repertoire. TCRdb took the public reads, trimmed them with fastp at Q25, ran MiXCR for clone calling and kept in-frame beta chains. Every entry covers one CDR3 protein and lists the most common genes and DNA from its rows. The sample table contains hundreds of thousands of distinct CDR3 sequences; only one count was recorded for about an eighth of them. The ten largest account for approximately 0.8% of the sample.

The specimen comprised PBMCs, sampled before TCRalphabeta/CD19-depleted stem cell transplant. Source of these receptors: a girl aged 2-9 years with congenital amegakaryocytic thrombocytopenia, due to receive a stem cell transplant.

The gene calls are TRBV4-2 and TRBJ2-1; 7 positions match TRBD1. V lost 6 bases and J lost 0; bases outside the gene matches: 8. The CDR3 extends over 16 amino acids. In germline, CDR1 is LGHNA, CDR2 YNFKEQ. The CDR3 nucleotides are TGTGCCAGCAGTAACTTAGGGGGCGGCTCCTACAATGAGCAGTTCTTC. It specifies CASSNLGGGSYNEQFF.

The chain joins TRBV5-1 to TRBJ2-7; 9 bases align to TRBD2. With V trimmed by 3 bases and J by 1 base, 5 bases remained unmatched. CDR3 length: 15 amino acids. Germline-derived CDR1 and CDR2 are SGHRS and YFSETQ. The CDR3 DNA reads as TGCGCCAGCAGCTATGGCGGGAGGGATTCCTACGAGCAGTACTTC. The encoded protein is CASSYGGRDSYEQYF.

This clonotype was observed at least ten times. The V and J genes are TRBV20-1 and TRBJ2-2; TRBD2 agrees at 10 bases. In germline, CDR1 is DFQATT, CDR2 SNEGSKA (reference sequence). The CDR3 runs to 16 residues. Germline trimming cut 2 bases from V and 5 bases from J; bases unmatched to any gene: 8. The CDR3 spells CSARLAGAPGTGELFF. CDR3 coding DNA: TGCAGTGCTAGACTAGCGGGAGCCCCGGGGACCGGGGAGCTGTTTTTT.

This clonotype has at least ten counts. The chain has TRBV25-1 and TRBJ1-1; 8 positions agree with TRBD1. The J segment lost 3 bases and the V segment lost 4 bases, leaving 4 bases of the junction unmatched. This CDR3 contains 14 residues. Germline V gives CDR1 MGHDK, CDR2 SYGVNS. The CDR3 is CASSASGGYTEAFF. CDR3 nucleotide sequence: TGTGCCAGCAGTGCGTCAGGGGGCTACACTGAAGCTTTCTTT.

This clonotype was recorded at least ten times. CDR3 loop: CASSREGSYNEQFF. CDR3 DNA: TGTGCCAGCAGTCGGGAGGGCTCCTACAATGAGCAGTTCTTC. The chain has TRBV6-1 and TRBJ2-1; 8 bases map to TRBD2. V shed 5 bases, J shed 0 bases, and the junction held 0 bases outside the gene matches. The germline CDR1 and CDR2 sequences are MNHNS and SASEGT. The CDR3 runs to 14 residues.

The rearrangement uses TRBV4-1 and TRBJ2-1; 12 nucleotides agree with TRBD1. The CDR3 spans 14 residues. Germline V CDR1 and CDR2: MGHRA, YSYEKL. The V segment lost 4 bases and the J segment 10 bases; nucleotides outside the gene matches: 5. The DNA for the CDR3 is TGCGCCAGCAGCCGAGGGACAGGGGGCCTCGAGCAGTTCTTC. Its protein is CASSRGTGGLEQFF.

This clonotype was picked up many times. The chain carries TRBV5-1 and TRBJ2-7, with TRBD2 identical over 7 bases. Germline CDR1 SGHRS, CDR2 YFSETQ. After removal of 6 bases from V and 6 bases from J, the junction contained 15 bases not matched to a gene. This CDR3 is built from 15 residues. CDR3 region: CASTALEDGRSEQYF. As DNA, the CDR3 is TGCGCCAGCACCGCTCTAGAGGACGGGAGGTCCGAGCAGTACTTC.

This clonotype was detected ten times or more. The rearrangement uses TRBV7-2 and TRBJ2-3, with D maybe TRBD2 (6 bases). Germline lookup yields CDR1 SGHTA and CDR2 FQGNSA. Trimming pared 8 bases from V and 5 bases from J, leaving 20 bases between. This CDR3 has 15 amino acids. In nucleotides, the CDR3 is TGTGCCAGCCGCGAGGAGGGAGCTTGGGGAGATACGCAGTATTTT. This translates into CASREEGAWGDTQYF.

The rearrangement links TRBV7-9 to TRBJ2-1, with TRBD2 as a possible D gene (5 bases). The V and J ends lost 6 bases and 0 bases respectively, with 24 bases between them. This CDR3 spans 19 amino acids. The V gene's germline CDR1 is SEHNR and CDR2 FQNEAQ (reference sequence). This chain's CDR3 is CASRHNLPRRRSSYNEQFF. The CDR3, as DNA: TGTGCCAGCAGGCATAACCTCCCCCGTCGGAGGAGCTCCTACAATGAGCAGTTCTTC.

V is TRBV2 and J is TRBJ2-7, with a tentative D call TRBD1 (5 bases). V lost 4 bases and J lost 2, with 18 bases in between. CDR1 SNHLY and CDR2 FYNNEI come from the germline V gene. CDR3 length: 16 amino acids. CDR3 protein: CASSGPRAEIPYEQYF. Here the CDR3 DNA reads TGTGCCAGCAGTGGCCCCAGGGCGGAAATCCCCTACGAGCAGTACTTC.

This clonotype came up many times. The chain employs TRBV6-1 and TRBJ2-3, with 8 bases lining up with TRBD1. The CDR3 extends over 13 amino acids. V was clipped by 5 bases and J by 4 bases; unmatched bases: 2. Per the germline V gene, CDR1 is MNHNS and CDR2 is SASEGT. Here the CDR3 DNA reads TGTGCCAGCAGTCCGACAGGGGCAGATACGCAGTATTTT. It codes for CASSPTGADTQYF.

This clonotype was recorded at least ten times. The chain uses TRBV5-1 and TRBJ1-2; D remains ambiguous. CDR1 SGHRS and CDR2 YFSETQ come from the germline V gene. CDR3 size: 14 residues. V lost 3 bases, J lost 1 base, and 10 bases lay in between. The chain's CDR3 is CASSSDGINYGYTF. CDR3 in DNA: TGCGCCAGCAGCTCGGACGGGATTAACTATGGCTACACCTTC. Looking up the rest from reference TRBV5-1 and TRBJ1-2 gives the full variable domain: KAGVTQTPRYLIKTRGQQVTLSCSPISGHRSVSWYQQTPGQGLQFLFEYFSETQRNKGNFPGRFSGRQFSNSRSEMNVSTLELGDSALYLCASSSDGINYGYTFGSGTRLTVV.

The CDR3 here is CASSNRGAREEQYF. CDR3 DNA: TGTGCCAGCAGCAATCGGGGTGCACGGGAAGAGCAGTACTTC. The V and J genes are TRBV11-2 and TRBJ2-7; tentatively, D is TRBD2 (5 bases). The CDR3 is 14 amino acids. From germline, CDR1 is SGHAT and CDR2 FQNNGV. The ends were cut back, 5 bases at V and 7 bases at J, with 18 bases in the middle.

This clonotype was seen ten or more times. V usage is TRBV28 and J usage is TRBJ2-1; D remains unclear. Germline-derived CDR1 and CDR2 are MDHEN and SYDVKM. The V end was cut by 4 bases, the J end by 0 bases, with 10 bases between. CDR3 length: 15 residues. For the CDR3, the DNA is TGTGCCAGCAGTTCCTCGGTTAGCTCCTACAATGAGCAGTTCTTC. Translating gives CASSSSVSSYNEQFF.

The V and J genes are TRBV10-3 and TRBJ2-2; D is perhaps TRBD1 or TRBD2 (5 bases each). The length of the CDR3 is 17 residues. Trimming stripped 5 bases from V and 0 bases from J, with 16 bases between. Germline values: CDR1 ENHRY, CDR2 SYGVKD. The CDR3 DNA follows: TGTGCCATCAGTCCGAAGCTCGGGACGGCGAACACCGGGGAGCTGTTTTTT. It specifies CAISPKLGTANTGELFF.

Comments on this clonotype: One junction end disagrees with the germline gene, perhaps due to a read error. V gene TRBV6-1 combines with J gene TRBJ2-5; possible D gene TRBD2, 5 bases. CDR3 length equals 13 residues. From germline, CDR1 is MNHNS and CDR2 SASEGT. The CDR3 DNA is TGTGACAGCAGAGCCAGCGGCCAAGAGACCCAGTACTTC. Amino acids: CDSRASGQETQYF.

The rearrangement uses TRBV5-1 and TRBJ2-3; a weak D match, TRBD1 (6 bases). CDR1 is SGHRS and CDR2 is YFSETQ in the germline V gene. This CDR3 region has 17 residues. Trimming removed 4 bases at V and 0 bases at J, with 18 bases between. This chain's CDR3 is CASSRVAGATSTDTQYF. The CDR3 nucleotides read TGCGCCAGCAGCAGGGTGGCAGGGGCAACTAGCACAGATACGCAGTATTTT.

As concerns this clonotype: At one end the junction does not follow the germline gene, possibly because of a read error. The V gene is TRBV5-6, the J gene TRBJ2-6; possibly TRBD1 for D (5 bases). This CDR3 is 15 amino acids long. The germline V gene has CDR1 SGHDT and CDR2 YYEEEE. The CDR3 is CASSQPPTGASVLTF. The CDR3 DNA follows: TGTGCCAGCAGCCAGCCGCCAACTGGGGCCAGCGTCCTGACTTTC.

This chain connects TRBV5-1 to TRBJ2-7; no definite D call. Germline CDR1 SGHRS, CDR2 YFSETQ. Trimming stripped 0 bases from V and 3 bases from J, with 10 bases between. This CDR3 is built from 14 residues. CDR3 region: CASSLDRAFYEQYF. DNA of the CDR3: TGCGCCAGCAGCTTGGATAGGGCTTTCTACGAGCAGTACTTC.

This clonotype was recorded at least ten times. The chain employs TRBV2 and TRBJ2-2; unclear D gene. Trimming took off 0 bases at V and 7 bases at J, with 9 bases between the two ends. This CDR3 has 14 residues. Germline values: CDR1 SNHLY, CDR2 FYNNEI. The CDR3 region has the DNA TGTGCCAGCAGTGAAGCGCTGGTGGGCGGGGAGCTGTTTTTT. It specifies CASSEALVGGELFF.

This clonotype was recorded at least ten times. The chain links TRBV20-1 to TRBJ2-1; D perhaps matches TRBD2 (6 bases). This CDR3 comprises 17 residues. In germline, CDR1 is DFQATT, CDR2 SNEGSKA (reference sequence). V was cut by 5 bases and J by 2 bases, with 22 bases left in between. The CDR3 sequence is CSARSLDGRLPYNEQFF. The CDR3, as DNA: TGCAGTGCTCGGTCCCTAGACGGGAGACTACCCTACAATGAGCAGTTCTTC.